Listed below are T cell receptor beta chains from one sample, sequenced in a study of T cell responses to AZD1222 COVID-19 vaccine. Sequenced by immunoSEQ multiplex PCR; TCRdb stores in-frame clones only, minus some. The sample holds about 79,000 clones, roughly nine tenths seen once. This material consisted of peripheral blood, taken on day 0 of MenACWY control vaccination. The receptor set was obtained from an adult in good health. The CDR3 runs from the conserved cysteine through the conserved F or W.

CDR3 protein: CSVEFWDGETQYF; J gene: TRBJ2-5; V gene: TRBV29-1
CDR3 protein: CASSKKGPHSPLHF; J gene: TRBJ1-6; V gene: TRBV6-5
CDR3 protein: CASSPNEQFF; J gene: TRBJ2-1; V gene: TRBV27
CDR3 protein: CASSLDGRSYEQYF; J gene: TRBJ2-7; V gene: TRBV5-5
CDR3 protein: CASRPNFAGANVLTF; J gene: TRBJ2-6; V gene: TRBV6-1
CDR3 protein: CATSRGQVEQFF; J gene: TRBJ2-1; V gene: TRBV15
CDR3 protein: CASSEGRGTQTQYF; J gene: TRBJ2-5; V gene: TRBV2
CDR3 protein: CASSLAVGTSNQPQHF; J gene: TRBJ1-5; V gene: TRBV7-8
CDR3 protein: CASRQDTEAFF; J gene: TRBJ1-1; V gene: TRBV6-5
CDR3 protein: CASSAGQNNSPLHF; J gene: TRBJ1-6; V gene: TRBV6-4
CDR3 protein: CASSPDTDTQYF; J gene: TRBJ2-3; V gene: TRBV12-3/TRBV12-4
CDR3 protein: CASSLDTRTGGTDTQYF; J gene: TRBJ2-3; V gene: TRBV5-5
CDR3 protein: CASSFQGGTGELFF; J gene: TRBJ2-2; V gene: TRBV7-2
CDR3 protein: CASSPRRRDNEQYF; J gene: TRBJ2-7; V gene: TRBV18
CDR3 protein: CASSLHSTGDVGYTF; J gene: TRBJ1-2; V gene: TRBV28
CDR3 protein: CASSLLVGSGPSTNEQFF; J gene: TRBJ2-1; V gene: TRBV27
CDR3 protein: CSVAQGQGKGEQYF; J gene: TRBJ2-7; V gene: TRBV29-1
CDR3 protein: CASSRTDTGELFF; J gene: TRBJ2-2; V gene: TRBV12-3/TRBV12-4
CDR3 protein: CASSLVYEAEKLFF; J gene: TRBJ1-4; V gene: TRBV7-2
CDR3 protein: CASSSTTGEQFF; J gene: TRBJ2-1; V gene: TRBV7-3
CDR3 protein: CASSLYLQATPRAEAFF; J gene: TRBJ1-1; V gene: TRBV5-1
CDR3 protein: CASSLSTGALNTEAFF; J gene: TRBJ1-1; V gene: TRBV5-1
CDR3 protein: CATSDLRQDTDTQYF; J gene: TRBJ2-3; V gene: TRBV24-1
CDR3 protein: CASSSGGAGNQPQHF; J gene: TRBJ1-5; V gene: TRBV6-5
CDR3 protein: CASSIQGPNTEAFF; J gene: TRBJ1-1; V gene: TRBV19
CDR3 protein: CASSFTSSSYNEQFF; J gene: TRBJ2-1; V gene: TRBV5-1
CDR3 protein: CASNDPGTPYGYTF; J gene: TRBJ1-2; V gene: TRBV6-5
CDR3 protein: CASSWPGTTQETQYF; J gene: TRBJ2-5; V gene: TRBV6-2/TRBV6-3
CDR3 protein: CASRRDTVPGSYEQYF; J gene: TRBJ2-7; V gene: TRBV27
CDR3 protein: CSATTFPSQFF; J gene: TRBJ2-1; V gene: TRBV20-1
CDR3 protein: CASSGDRANQPQHF; J gene: TRBJ1-5; V gene: TRBV2
CDR3 protein: CASSPDRGSKGYTF; J gene: TRBJ1-2; V gene: TRBV7-2
CDR3 protein: CSVDYYRGGEQYF; J gene: TRBJ2-7; V gene: TRBV29-1
CDR3 protein: CATSVSSGPYNEQFF; J gene: TRBJ2-1; V gene: TRBV24-1
CDR3 protein: CASTAGIVESEQYF; J gene: TRBJ2-7; V gene: TRBV5-4
CDR3 protein: CASKGPGINQPQHF; J gene: TRBJ1-5; V gene: TRBV28
CDR3 protein: CASSIESGNTIYF; J gene: TRBJ1-3; V gene: TRBV19
CDR3 protein: CASSPHPNRGQETQYF; J gene: TRBJ2-5; V gene: TRBV9
CDR3 protein: CASSFPGQGQPQHF; J gene: TRBJ1-5; V gene: TRBV19
CDR3 protein: CASSLGPRDPPGEQYF; J gene: TRBJ2-7; V gene: TRBV7-9
CDR3 protein: CASRTGGLPYEQYF; J gene: TRBJ2-7; V gene: TRBV27
CDR3 protein: CASRSQGGTPNYGYTF; J gene: TRBJ1-2; V gene: TRBV28
CDR3 protein: CASSQLQKGGADTQYF; J gene: TRBJ2-3; V gene: TRBV3-1/TRBV3-2
CDR3 protein: CASIGESPYNSPLHF; J gene: TRBJ1-6; V gene: TRBV6-6
CDR3 protein: CASSLGGSGANVLTF; J gene: TRBJ2-6; V gene: TRBV11-2
CDR3 protein: CASSLTGASYEQYF; J gene: TRBJ2-7; V gene: TRBV5-1
CDR3 protein: CASSLAAGVGSYEQYF; J gene: TRBJ2-7; V gene: TRBV5-1
CDR3 protein: CASSSRTGGNTEAFF; J gene: TRBJ1-1; V gene: TRBV19
CDR3 protein: CASSRDLSNQPQHF; J gene: TRBJ1-5; V gene: TRBV28
CDR3 protein: CASSVGQKNTEAFF; J gene: TRBJ1-1; V gene: TRBV9
CDR3 protein: CASRPGRSNTGELFF; J gene: TRBJ2-2; V gene: TRBV13